The entry below gives a single TCR beta chain sequence along with its context. These data come from a study of cytomegalovirus exposure and HLA in healthy donors. The study ran its PCR with 60 Vbeta and 13 Jbeta primers. Data came from immunoSEQ multiplex PCR; TCRdb stores just in-frame clones and leaves some out. The profile shows roughly 100,000 clones, around three quarters of them singletons. V dropped 6 bases and J dropped 4; count of bases not matched to a gene: 5. CDR1 and CDR2 from the germline V gene are SEHNR and FQNEAQ (reference sequence). This CDR3 is built from 13 residues. This chain connects TRBV7-9 to TRBJ1-2; 7 bases align to TRBD1. The sequence was obtained from a woman aged 45-60 years in good health and CMV-seropositive. The sequenced material came from PBMCs. CDR3 residues: CASSPGTAYGYTF. The CDR3 DNA follows: TGTGCCAGCAGTCCCGGGACAGCCTATGGCTACACCTTC.